This is a list of T cell receptor beta chains from one sample in a study of T cells in Graves' hyperthyroidism and ophthalmopathy. TCRdb used MiXCR to reprocess the multiplex PCR reads, holding one entry per CDR3 protein. The repertoire holds a few hundred thousand distinct CDR3 sequences, approximately 15% seen once, with about 14% in the top ten. Sequenced: blood. The source is a woman between 40 and 55 years old with Graves' hyperthyroidism. Each CDR3 is given with its conserved first and last residue. D genes are given only for firm matches. Part of the rows lack a size; the others show once, few, many or a class for expanded clones.

.,TRBV27,few,TRBJ1-4,CASSPNLWLATNEKLFF,TGTGCCAGCAGTCCTAATCTCTGGTTGGCAACTAATGAAAAACTGTTTTTT
.,TRBV5-1,many,TRBJ1-5,CASRDVREGDQPQHF,TGCGCCAGCAGAGATGTCAGGGAGGGGGATCAGCCCCAGCATTTT
.,TRBV20-1,many,TRBJ2-3,CSARDFRISATDTQYF,TGCAGTGCTAGAGATTTCCGGATTTCGGCCACAGATACGCAGTATTTT
TRBD2,TRBV5-1,many,TRBJ2-3,CASSRNPGLAGVDTQYF,TGCGCCAGCAGCCGCAACCCGGGACTAGCGGGAGTAGATACGCAGTATTTT
TRBD2,TRBV5-1,many,TRBJ2-6,CASSRTGTSGTGANVLTF,TGCGCCAGCAGCAGAACCGGGACTAGCGGGACTGGGGCCAACGTCCTGACTTTC
.,TRBV20-1,few,TRBJ1-1,CSARDLRGGTEAFF,TGCAGTGCTAGAGATTTACGGGGGGGGACTGAAGCTTTCTTT
TRBD1,TRBV5-1,many,TRBJ2-2,CASSLGQGNTGELFF,TGTGCCAGCAGCTTAGGACAGGGGAACACCGGGGAGCTGTTTTTT
TRBD2,TRBV24-1,.,TRBJ2-1,CATARGQLAGHNEQFF,TGTGCCACCGCCAGGGGGCAACTAGCGGGACACAATGAGCAGTTCTTC
.,TRBV18,few,TRBJ2-7,CASSWTDSSYEQYF,TGTGCCAGCTCTTGGACCGATTCTTCCTACGAGCAGTACTTC
.,TRBV9,many,TRBJ2-5,CASSPGGGRETQYF,TGTGCCAGCTCACCAGGAGGGGGTCGAGAGACCCAGTACTTC
.,TRBV20-1,many,TRBJ2-2,CSARGGHLGELFF,TGCAGTGCTAGAGGGGGGCATTTGGGGGAGCTGTTTTTT
TRBD1,TRBV5-8,many,TRBJ1-2,CASSLLQGTYGYTF,TGTGCCAGCAGCTTATTACAGGGGACCTATGGCTACACCTTC
.,TRBV3-1,few,TRBJ1-1,CASSHLPRGGTEAFF,TGTGCCAGCAGCCATCTGCCCAGGGGCGGCACTGAAGCTTTCTTT
.,TRBV29-1,.,TRBJ2-1,CSVEDAGSSYNEQFF,TGCAGCGTTGAAGATGCGGGAAGCTCCTACAATGAGCAGTTCTTC
TRBD1,TRBV6-1,.,TRBJ1-1,CASSTTGGRGEAFF,TGTGCCAGCAGCACGACAGGGGGACGTGGTGAAGCTTTCTTT
.,TRBV24-1,few,TRBJ1-1,CATSAAMNTEAFF,TGTGCCACCAGTGCGGCCATGAACACTGAAGCTTTCTTT
.,TRBV7-8,many,TRBJ2-1,CASSERGFGTSLGGEQFF,TGTGCCAGCAGCGAAAGGGGCTTCGGGACCTCCTTAGGTGGTGAGCAGTTCTTC
TRBD1,TRBV28,.,TRBJ1-4,CASSDTGTANEKLFF,TGTGCCAGCAGTGACACCGGGACAGCTAATGAAAAACTGTTTTTT
.,TRBV20-1,many,TRBJ2-7,CSAFADGYEQYF,TGCAGTGCTTTTGCGGACGGCTACGAGCAGTACTTC
TRBD2,TRBV7-9,many,TRBJ2-1,CASSARGLAGANEQFF,TGTGCCAGCAGCGCCCGTGGACTAGCGGGAGCGAATGAGCAGTTCTTC
TRBD2,TRBV10-1,.,TRBJ2-1,CASNLWASGRDDEQFF,TGCGCCAGCAACCTATGGGCTAGCGGGAGGGACGATGAGCAGTTCTTC
.,TRBV15,few,TRBJ2-7,CATSAQGRQYF,TGTGCCACCAGCGCGCAGGGGAGGCAGTACTTC
.,TRBV5-5,.,TRBJ1-3,CASSLQGVSGNTIYF,TGTGCCAGCAGTCTACAGGGTGTCTCTGGAAACACCATATATTTT
.,TRBV28,many,TRBJ2-7,CASSSGVFPYEQYF,TGTGCCAGCAGTTCCGGGGTCTTCCCCTACGAGCAGTACTTC
.,TRBV6-1,many,TRBJ2-7,CASSTSGLTYEQYF,TGTGCCAGCAGTACCTCGGGACTTACCTACGAGCAGTACTTC
TRBD2,TRBV12-3/TRBV12-4,few,TRBJ2-7,CASSGGGGTSIEGQYF,TGTGCCAGCAGTGGGGGGGGGGGGACTAGCATAGAAGGGCAGTACTTC
.,TRBV20-1,few,TRBJ1-3,CSAGGEVGNTIYF,TGCAGTGCTGGTGGGGAAGTGGGAAACACCATATATTTT
.,TRBV3-1,few,TRBJ2-2,CASSQDVASGELFF,TGTGCCAGCAGCCAAGATGTGGCGTCCGGGGAGCTGTTTTTT
TRBD2,TRBV12-3/TRBV12-4,.,TRBJ2-7,CASSLAATTGLAGYYEQYF,TGTGCCAGCAGTTTAGCTGCGACTACGGGACTAGCGGGATACTACGAGCAGTACTTC
.,TRBV12-3/TRBV12-4,many,TRBJ1-1,CASSFNNLNTEAFF,TGTGCCAGCAGTTTTAACAACCTGAACACTGAAGCTTTCTTT
.,TRBV28,many,TRBJ2-1,CASTNPHRRNEQFF,TGTGCCAGCACCAACCCCCACCGGCGCAATGAGCAGTTCTTC
.,TRBV29-1,few,TRBJ2-1,CSVGRIGNEQFF,TGCAGCGTGGGACGGATAGGCAATGAGCAGTTCTTC
.,TRBV3-1,many,TRBJ1-1,CASSPLTPNTEAFF,TGTGCCAGCAGTCCTCTAACACCTAACACTGAAGCTTTCTTT
.,TRBV2,many,TRBJ2-3,CASSSGARFGDTQYF,TGTGCCAGCAGTAGCGGAGCTCGCTTTGGAGATACGCAGTATTTT
.,TRBV24-1,few,TRBJ2-7,CATSGSGTYEQYF,TGTGCCACCAGTGGGTCAGGGACCTACGAGCAGTACTTC
TRBD1,TRBV5-1,few,TRBJ2-7,CASSKKRDSSYEQYF,TGCGCCAGCAGCAAAAAGAGGGACAGCTCTTACGAGCAGTACTTC
TRBD2,TRBV27,many,TRBJ2-7,CASTPWVTSGRYHEQYF,TGTGCCAGCACCCCTTGGGTCACTAGCGGGAGGTACCACGAGCAGTACTTC
TRBD1,TRBV30,many,TRBJ1-2,CAWSAQGGNGYTF,TGTGCCTGGAGTGCACAGGGGGGGAACGGCTACACCTTC
TRBD1,TRBV19,.,TRBJ2-5,CASSIANRGSFGETQYF,TGTGCCAGTAGTATAGCCAACAGGGGCTCGTTCGGGGAGACCCAGTACTTC
TRBD1,TRBV6-1,few,TRBJ2-7,CASPGQAAHEQYF,TGTGCCAGCCCTGGACAGGCGGCCCACGAGCAGTACTTC
.,TRBV5-4,few,TRBJ2-5,CASSNTGETQYF,TGTGCCAGCAGCAATACTGGAGAGACCCAGTACTTC
TRBD1,TRBV12-3/TRBV12-4,many,TRBJ1-1,CASSLSGVRGTEAFF,TGTGCCAGCAGTTTAAGTGGCGTCAGGGGGACTGAAGCTTTCTTT
.,TRBV18,many,TRBJ2-7,CASSGRGPSYEQYF,TGTGCCAGCTCCGGACGCGGACCCTCCTACGAGCAGTACTTC
.,TRBV10-3,many,TRBJ1-2,CAIRPGEGWGYGYTF,TGTGCCATCAGGCCAGGCGAGGGTTGGGGCTATGGCTACACCTTC
.,TRBV6-6,many,TRBJ2-3,CASSYSPTRGDTQYF,TGTGCCAGCAGTTACTCGCCTACGAGGGGGGATACGCAGTATTTT
TRBD1,TRBV20-1,many,TRBJ1-6,CSAADRENSPLHF,TGCAGTGCAGCGGACAGGGAGAATTCACCCCTCCACTTT
TRBD1,TRBV11-2,many,TRBJ1-2,CASSRGQGLYGYTF,TGTGCCAGCAGCCGAGGACAGGGGCTATATGGCTACACCTTC
TRBD1,TRBV11-2,few,TRBJ2-7,CATERSRGLYEQYF,TGTGCCACGGAGCGGAGCAGGGGGCTTTACGAGCAGTACTTC
TRBD2,TRBV20-1,many,TRBJ2-3,CSARDNTREWADTQYF,TGCAGTGCTAGAGATAATACGCGGGAGTGGGCAGATACGCAGTATTTT
.,TRBV6-1,.,TRBJ2-7,CASSPSGSCEQYF,TGTGCCAGCAGCCCCTCTGGCTCCTGCGAGCAGTACTTC
TRBD1,TRBV2,few,TRBJ1-2,CASRVGQGDYGYTF,TGTGCCAGCAGAGTGGGACAGGGGGACTATGGCTACACCTTC
.,TRBV6-1,.,TRBJ1-4,CASSEAGRGSDEKLFF,TGTGCCAGCAGTGAAGCGGGTCGGGGGTCGGATGAAAAACTGTTTTTT
TRBD2,TRBV28,few,TRBJ2-2,CASSSTWVAGANTGELFF,TGTGCCAGCAGTTCCACCTGGGTAGCGGGAGCGAACACCGGGGAGCTGTTTTTT
.,TRBV19,.,TRBJ1-3,CASSIFRINRSGNTIYF,TGTGCCAGTAGTATATTTCGGATTAACCGCTCTGGAAACACCATATATTTT